These 5 T cell receptor beta chains were all obtained from the same sample, sequenced in a study of cytomegalovirus exposure and HLA in healthy donors (dated by TCRdb to about 2017). The method was the immunoSEQ multiplex PCR assay. For the multiplex PCR, a mixture combining 60 forward primers for TCR Vbeta segments and 13 reverse primers for TCR Jbeta segments was used. TCRdb took over this immuneACCESS table, retaining in-frame rearrangements with V and J assigned. Such tables are incomplete; in checked studies, under half of the missing clones stem from an unresolved V gene, and the remainder is unexplained. The sample table shows 200,000 to 250,000 clones, and 65% to 85% are seen once. The ten largest account for 2.9% of the sample. Source material: PBMCs. The receptors come from a man aged 25 to 45 in good health and CMV-seronegative.

V is TRBV6-5 and J is TRBJ2-7; 8 nucleotides agree with TRBD1. CDR3 length: 14 amino acids. Looked up from germline, CDR1 is MNHEY and CDR2 is SVGAGI. The ends lost 5 bases at V and 1 base at J; junction bases unmatched: 4. CDR3 bases: TGTGCCAGCAGTGTGACAGGGGTTTCCTACGAGCAGTACTTC. Residues: CASSVTGVSYEQYF.

Notes on this clone: The same CDR3 also results from other DNA sequences found in this sample. This rearrangement joins TRBV6-5 to TRBJ1-2; no clear D. Germline CDR1 and CDR2: MNHEY and SVGAGI. V lost 2 bases to trimming and J lost 7 bases, with 5 bases between them. The CDR3 covers 11 residues. The CDR3 is CASSYGSGYTF. CDR3 DNA: TGTGCCAGCAGTTACGGGAGTGGCTACACCTTC.

The rearrangement uses TRBV5-6 and TRBJ2-3, with D maybe TRBD1 (6 bases). The V end lost 5 bases, the J end lost 0 bases, and 10 bases lay between the germline ends. The germline CDR1 and CDR2 sequences are SGHDT and YYEEEE. The CDR3 consists of 14 residues. The CDR3: CASSVTGSTDTQYF. The CDR3 region has the DNA TGTGCCAGCAGTGTGACAGGTAGCACAGATACGCAGTATTTT.

The V gene is TRBV14, the J gene TRBJ1-2, with a tentative D call TRBD1 (5 bases). Germline CDR1 reads SGHDN; CDR2 reads FVKESK. This CDR3 contains 13 residues. The germline V and J ends were trimmed by 1 base and 3 bases, with 6 bases remaining between them. The CDR3, as DNA: TGTGCCAGCAGCCAAGGACAGTACTATGGCTACACCTTC. Its translation: CASSQGQYYGYTF. Complete variable domain (other parts from reference TRBV14 and TRBJ1-2): EAGVTQFPSHSVIEKGQTVTLRCDPISGHDNLYWYRRVMGKEIKFLLHFVKESKQDESGMPNNRFLAERTGGTYSTLKVQPAELEDSGVYFCASSQGQYYGYTFGSGTRLTVV.

CDR3: CASSLPGTAQETQYF. In DNA form, the CDR3 reads TGTGCCAGCAGCTTGCCCGGGACAGCTCAAGAGACCCAGTACTTC. V usage is TRBV5-4 and J usage is TRBJ2-5; 7 bases agree with TRBD1. V dropped 1 base and J dropped 2; count of bases not matched to a gene: 5. Germline lookup yields CDR1 SGHNT and CDR2 YYREEE (reference sequence). The CDR3 consists of 15 residues.